This T cell receptor (beta chain) is drawn from a study of T cell responses to AZD1222 COVID-19 vaccine. Overall study findings and caveats: Among vaccine-associated CD4 TCRs, coverage spanned spike, with dominance at 160-218 and 743-854. Once two AZD1222 doses were given, Spike-specific TCR breadth and depth went up.

The V segment lost 0 bases and the J segment 1 base; nucleotides outside the gene matches: 5. Germline values: CDR1 SGHKS, CDR2 YYEKEE (reference sequence). CDR3 length: 17 amino acids. This clone was picked up one time. No antigen is known for it. Assay: immunoSEQ multiplex PCR; the TCRdb copy retains only in-frame clones and omits some. The top ten hold 6.5% to 7.5% of the sample, which has some 110,000 clones, 75% to 90% seen once. The chain uses TRBV5-5 and TRBJ2-5; TRBD2 matches at 11 bases. Material: peripheral blood, obtained 28 days after the second AZD1222 dose. This TCR was recovered from an adult who received the AZD1222 COVID-19 vaccine. The CDR3 DNA is TGTGCCAGCAGCTTGGTCCTGGGACTAGCGGTCCAAGAGACCCAGTACTTC. It yields the protein CASSLVLGLAVQETQYF.